This T cell receptor beta chain was captured in a study of response to subunit inactivated influenza vaccine. Regarding the study as a whole: Each seasonal influenza vaccination recruits few new T cells, the authors suggested.

TCRdb analysed the RT-PCR reads with MiXCR anew, one entry per CDR3 protein. The table records 490,000 or so distinct CDR3 sequences, approximately 7.1% of them present only once. This clonotype has a handful of counts. Its target is not known. Trimming took 4 bases from V and 3 from J, leaving 15 bases between them. This CDR3 is built from 15 residues. Germline CDR1 and CDR2: LGHNA and YSLEER. V is TRBV4-3 and J is TRBJ1-2; D unclear. Sequencing used PBMCs from blood, obtained about 24 months after vaccination. This TCR came from a man aged 50-75 years who received an inactivated influenza vaccine. The CDR3 region has the DNA TGCGCCAGCAGCCGGAACTCCGGGCGAGACTATGGCTACACCTTC. Amino acid sequence: CASSRNSGRDYGYTF.